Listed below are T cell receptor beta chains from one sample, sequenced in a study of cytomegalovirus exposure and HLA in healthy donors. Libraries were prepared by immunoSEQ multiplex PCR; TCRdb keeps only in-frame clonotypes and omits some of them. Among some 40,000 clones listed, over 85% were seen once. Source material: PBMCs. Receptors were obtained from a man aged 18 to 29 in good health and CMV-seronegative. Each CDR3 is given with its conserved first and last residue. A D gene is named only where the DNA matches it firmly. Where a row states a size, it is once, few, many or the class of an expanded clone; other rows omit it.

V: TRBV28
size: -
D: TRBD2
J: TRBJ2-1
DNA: TGTGCCAGCAGCTCCGAGACTAGCGGGAGGGCGGTGAGCGAGTTCTTC
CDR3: CASSSETSGRAVSEFF

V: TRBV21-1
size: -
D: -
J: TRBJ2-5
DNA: TGTGCCAGCAGCAAAGTATTGACCCAGTACTTC
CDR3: CASSKVLTQYF

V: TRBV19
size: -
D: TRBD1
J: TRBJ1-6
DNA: TGTGCCACCAAGGGGACAGGGGGAAATTCACCCCTCCACTTT
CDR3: CATKGTGGNSPLHF

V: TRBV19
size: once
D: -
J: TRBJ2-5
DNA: TGTGCCAGTAGTTCAGGGACGGGGGTAAAGACCCAGTACTTC
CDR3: CASSSGTGVKTQYF

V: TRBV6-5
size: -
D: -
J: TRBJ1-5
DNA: TGTGCCAGCAGTGTGGACAGAGCTAATCAGCCCCAGCATTTT
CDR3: CASSVDRANQPQHF

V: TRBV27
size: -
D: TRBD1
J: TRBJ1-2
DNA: TGTGCCAGCAGTTCACGACAGGGGGCAGGTGGCTACACCTTC
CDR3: CASSSRQGAGGYTF

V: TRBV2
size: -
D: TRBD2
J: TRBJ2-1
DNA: TGTGCCAGCAGCCCCGGGACTAGCGGGGCCCCGAACTACAATGAGCAGTTCTTC
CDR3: CASSPGTSGAPNYNEQFF

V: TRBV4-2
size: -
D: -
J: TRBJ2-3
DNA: TGTGCCAGCAGCCCCGGTCGAACAGATACGCAGTATTTT
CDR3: CASSPGRTDTQYF

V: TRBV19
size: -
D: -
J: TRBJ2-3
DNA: TGTGCCAGCCACGGGGATTTGGATACGCAGTATTTT
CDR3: CASHGDLDTQYF

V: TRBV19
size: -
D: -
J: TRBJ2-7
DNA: TGTGCCAGTAGTGACTTCTCCTACGAGCAGTACTTC
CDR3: CASSDFSYEQYF

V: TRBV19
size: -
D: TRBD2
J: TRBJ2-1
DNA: TGTGCCAGTAGTATCGATAGCGGGGGGTTCTCCTACAATGAGCAGTTCTTC
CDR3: CASSIDSGGFSYNEQFF

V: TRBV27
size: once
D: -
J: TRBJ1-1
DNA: TGTGCCAGCAGCCCGATGGGCCGCAGGAGGGCTTTCTTT
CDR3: CASSPMGRRRAFF

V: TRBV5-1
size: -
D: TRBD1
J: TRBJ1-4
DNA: TGCGCCAGCAGCGTGACAGGGGGCGATGAAAAACTGTTTTTT
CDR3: CASSVTGGDEKLFF

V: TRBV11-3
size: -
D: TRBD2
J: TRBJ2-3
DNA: TGTGCCAGCAGCCGAGCGGGAGGGGCAGGGGATACGCAGTATTTT
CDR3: CASSRAGGAGDTQYF

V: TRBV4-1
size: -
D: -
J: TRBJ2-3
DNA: TGCGCCAGCAGCCAAGGGTGGCTTGCAGATACGCAGTATTTT
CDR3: CASSQGWLADTQYF

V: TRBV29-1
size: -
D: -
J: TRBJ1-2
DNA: TGCAGCGTTGAAGAGGCGGGAGATTATGGCTACACCTTC
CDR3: CSVEEAGDYGYTF

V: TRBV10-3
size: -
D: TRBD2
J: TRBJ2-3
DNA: TGTGCCATCAGTGTTAGCGGGGGGGGAGGCACAGATACGCAGTATTTT
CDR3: CAISVSGGGGTDTQYF

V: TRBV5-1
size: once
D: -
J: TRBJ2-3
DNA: TGCGCCAGCAGCTTGGCCCCCCACCGGGGGGATACGCAGTATTTT
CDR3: CASSLAPHRGDTQYF

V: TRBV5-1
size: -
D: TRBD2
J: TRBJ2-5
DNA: TGCGCCAGCAGCTTGGAGGCTAGCGGGGGATGGGAGACCCAGTACTTC
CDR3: CASSLEASGGWETQYF

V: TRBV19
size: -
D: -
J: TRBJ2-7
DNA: TGTGCCAGTAGGCTGGAGGGCAGGAGTAGCGAGCAGTACTTC
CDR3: CASRLEGRSSEQYF

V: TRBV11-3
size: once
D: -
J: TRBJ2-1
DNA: TGTGCCAGCAGCTTAGAAGGGAGCTCCCAGCAGTTCTTC
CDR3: CASSLEGSSQQFF

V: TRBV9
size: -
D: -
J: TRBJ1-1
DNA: TGTGCCAGCCGAGAGTCTAAGCAAGAAGCTTTCTTT
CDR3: CASRESKQEAFF

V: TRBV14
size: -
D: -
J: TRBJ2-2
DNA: TGTGCCAGCAGCCAGAGAGGTGGGGACTGGAACACCGGGGAGCTGTTTTTT
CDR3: CASSQRGGDWNTGELFF

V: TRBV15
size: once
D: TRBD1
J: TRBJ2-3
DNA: TGTGCCACCAGCTCGGACAGGGATGGCACAGATACGCAGTATTTT
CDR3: CATSSDRDGTDTQYF

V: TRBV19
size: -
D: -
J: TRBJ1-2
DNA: TGTGCCAGTAGCCGCGACGCAGGAGCTAGCGATGGCTACACCTTC
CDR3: CASSRDAGASDGYTF

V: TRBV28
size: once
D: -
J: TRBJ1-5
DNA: TGTGCCAGCAGTTTAGGGGGGTTGGACAATCAGCCCCAGCATTTT
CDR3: CASSLGGLDNQPQHF

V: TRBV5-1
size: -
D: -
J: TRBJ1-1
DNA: TGCGCCAGCAGCTTAACAGTCCCCGGAGGGAACACTGAAGCTTTCTTT
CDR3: CASSLTVPGGNTEAFF

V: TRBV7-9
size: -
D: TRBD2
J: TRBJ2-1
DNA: TGTGCCAGCAGCAGTAGCGGGAGATTCGACAATGAGCAGTTCTTC
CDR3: CASSSSGRFDNEQFF

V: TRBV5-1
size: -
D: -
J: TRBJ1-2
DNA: TGCGCCAGCAGCCTACAGCCTAACTATGGCTACACCTTC
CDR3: CASSLQPNYGYTF

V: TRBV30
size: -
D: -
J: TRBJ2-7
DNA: TGTGCCTGGAGTGTAGATGCTTGGAGGATCGAGCAGTACTTC
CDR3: CAWSVDAWRIEQYF

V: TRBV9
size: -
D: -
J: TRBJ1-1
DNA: TGTGCCAGCAGCCGGGGGGAAGGCACTGAAGCTTTCTTT
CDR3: CASSRGEGTEAFF

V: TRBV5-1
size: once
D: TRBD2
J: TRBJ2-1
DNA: TGCGCCAGCAGCTTGGCGGCTAGCGGGGGGGCGGCCAATGAGCAGTTCTTC
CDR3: CASSLAASGGAANEQFF

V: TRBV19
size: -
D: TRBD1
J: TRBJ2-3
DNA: TGTGCCAGCGGGACAGGGGGCACAGATACGCAGTATTTT
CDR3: CASGTGGTDTQYF

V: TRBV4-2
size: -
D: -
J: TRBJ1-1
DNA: TGTGCCAGCAGGGGGGGGGAGGTAAGTAGTGAAGCTTTCTTT
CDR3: CASRGGEVSSEAFF

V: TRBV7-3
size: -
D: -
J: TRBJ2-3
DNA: TGTGCCAGCAGCTCCGCGGGGCAGGGGGCAGATACGCAGTATTTT
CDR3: CASSSAGQGADTQYF

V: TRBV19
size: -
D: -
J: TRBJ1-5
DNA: TGTGCCAGTAGTTGGACAGCACCCAATCAGCCCCAGCATTTT
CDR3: CASSWTAPNQPQHF

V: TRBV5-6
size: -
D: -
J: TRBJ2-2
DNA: TGTGCCAGCAGCTTGGGTACAGCCGGGGAGCTGTTTTTT
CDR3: CASSLGTAGELFF

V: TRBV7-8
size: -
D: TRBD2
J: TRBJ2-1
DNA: TGTGCCAGCAGCCCACCGGGACTAGCGGGAGTAAATGAGCAGTTCTTC
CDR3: CASSPPGLAGVNEQFF

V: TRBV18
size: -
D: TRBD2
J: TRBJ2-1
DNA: TGTGCCAGCCTACAGAGCCCGGGGGGAGGCGAGCAGTTCTTC
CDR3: CASLQSPGGGEQFF

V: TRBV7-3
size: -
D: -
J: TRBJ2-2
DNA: TGTGCCAGCAGAGGTGGGGGGATGCGTGGCGGGGAGCTGTTTTTT
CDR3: CASRGGGMRGGELFF

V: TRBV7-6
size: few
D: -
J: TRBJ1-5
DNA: TGTGCCAGCAGCTTAGCAACAGGGCCCTATAGCAATCAGCCCCAGCATTTT
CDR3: CASSLATGPYSNQPQHF

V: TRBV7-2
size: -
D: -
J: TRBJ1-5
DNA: TGTGCCAGCAGCTTAGTAGGGGATTATAGCAATCAGCCCCAGCATTTT
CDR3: CASSLVGDYSNQPQHF

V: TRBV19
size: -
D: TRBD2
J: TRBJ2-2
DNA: TGTGCCAGTAGTATAGATATGGGCGGGAGTTTCCCCGGGGAGCTGTTTTTT
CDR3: CASSIDMGGSFPGELFF

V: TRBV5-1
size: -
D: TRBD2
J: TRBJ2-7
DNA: TGCGCCAGCAGCTTGGCGGGGACTAGCGAGACCTACGAGCAGTACTTC
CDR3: CASSLAGTSETYEQYF